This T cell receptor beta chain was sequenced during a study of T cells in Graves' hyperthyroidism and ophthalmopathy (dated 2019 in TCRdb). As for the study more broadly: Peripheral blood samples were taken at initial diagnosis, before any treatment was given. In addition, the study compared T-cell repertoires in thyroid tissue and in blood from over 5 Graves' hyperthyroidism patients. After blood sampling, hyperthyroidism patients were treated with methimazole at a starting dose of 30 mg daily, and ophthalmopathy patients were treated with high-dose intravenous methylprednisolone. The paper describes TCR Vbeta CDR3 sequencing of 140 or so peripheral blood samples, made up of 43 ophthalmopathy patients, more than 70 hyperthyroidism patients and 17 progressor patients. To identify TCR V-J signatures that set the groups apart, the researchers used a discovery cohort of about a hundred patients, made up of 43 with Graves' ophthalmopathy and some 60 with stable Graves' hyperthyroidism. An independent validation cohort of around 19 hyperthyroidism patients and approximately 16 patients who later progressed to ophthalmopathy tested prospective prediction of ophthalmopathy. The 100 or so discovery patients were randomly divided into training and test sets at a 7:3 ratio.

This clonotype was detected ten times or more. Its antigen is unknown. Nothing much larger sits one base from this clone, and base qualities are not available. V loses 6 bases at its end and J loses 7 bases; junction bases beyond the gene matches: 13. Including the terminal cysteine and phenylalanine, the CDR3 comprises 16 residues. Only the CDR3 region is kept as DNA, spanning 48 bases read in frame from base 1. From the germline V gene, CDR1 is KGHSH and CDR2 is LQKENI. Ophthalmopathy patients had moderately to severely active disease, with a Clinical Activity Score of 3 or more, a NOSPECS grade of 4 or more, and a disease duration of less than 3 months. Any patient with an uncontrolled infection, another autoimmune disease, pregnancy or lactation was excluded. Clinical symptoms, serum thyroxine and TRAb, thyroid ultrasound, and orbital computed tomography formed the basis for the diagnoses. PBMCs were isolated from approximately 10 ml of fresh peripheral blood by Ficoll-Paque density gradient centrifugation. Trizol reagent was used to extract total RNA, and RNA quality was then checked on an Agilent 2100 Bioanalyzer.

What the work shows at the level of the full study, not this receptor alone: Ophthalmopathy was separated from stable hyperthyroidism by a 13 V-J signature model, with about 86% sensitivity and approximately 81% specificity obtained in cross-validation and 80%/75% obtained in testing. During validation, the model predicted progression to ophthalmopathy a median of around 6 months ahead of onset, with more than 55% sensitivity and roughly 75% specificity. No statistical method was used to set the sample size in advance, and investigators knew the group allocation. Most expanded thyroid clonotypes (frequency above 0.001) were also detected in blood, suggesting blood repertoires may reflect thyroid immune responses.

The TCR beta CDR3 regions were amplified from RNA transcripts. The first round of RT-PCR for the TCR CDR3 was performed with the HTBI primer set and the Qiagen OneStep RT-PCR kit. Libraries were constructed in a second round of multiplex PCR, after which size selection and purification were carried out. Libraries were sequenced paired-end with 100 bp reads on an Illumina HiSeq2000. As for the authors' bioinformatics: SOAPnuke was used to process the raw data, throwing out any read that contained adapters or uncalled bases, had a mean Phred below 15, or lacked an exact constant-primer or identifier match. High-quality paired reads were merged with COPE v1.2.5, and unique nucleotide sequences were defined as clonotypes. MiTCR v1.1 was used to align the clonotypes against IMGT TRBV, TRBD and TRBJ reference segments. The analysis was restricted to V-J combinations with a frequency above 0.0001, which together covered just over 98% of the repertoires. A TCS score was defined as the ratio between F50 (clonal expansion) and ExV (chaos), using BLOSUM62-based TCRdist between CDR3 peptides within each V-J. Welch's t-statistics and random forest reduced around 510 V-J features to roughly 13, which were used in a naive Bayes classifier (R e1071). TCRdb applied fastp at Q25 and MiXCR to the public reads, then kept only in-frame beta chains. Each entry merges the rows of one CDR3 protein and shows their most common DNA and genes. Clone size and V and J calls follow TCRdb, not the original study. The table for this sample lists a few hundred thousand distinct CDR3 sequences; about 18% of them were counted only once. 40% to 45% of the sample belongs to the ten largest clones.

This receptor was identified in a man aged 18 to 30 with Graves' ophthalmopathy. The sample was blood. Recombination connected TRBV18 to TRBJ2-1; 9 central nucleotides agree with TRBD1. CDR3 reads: CASSFGGQGARNEQFF. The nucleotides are TGTGCCAGCTCGTTTGGGGGACAGGGAGCGCGGAATGAGCAGTTCTTC. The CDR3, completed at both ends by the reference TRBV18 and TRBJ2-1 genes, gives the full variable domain NAGVMQNPRHLVRRRGQEARLRCSPMKGHSHVYWYRQLPEEGLKFMVYLQKENIIDESGMPKERFSAEFPKEGPSILRIQQVVRGDSAAYFCASSFGGQGARNEQFFGPGTRLTVL.